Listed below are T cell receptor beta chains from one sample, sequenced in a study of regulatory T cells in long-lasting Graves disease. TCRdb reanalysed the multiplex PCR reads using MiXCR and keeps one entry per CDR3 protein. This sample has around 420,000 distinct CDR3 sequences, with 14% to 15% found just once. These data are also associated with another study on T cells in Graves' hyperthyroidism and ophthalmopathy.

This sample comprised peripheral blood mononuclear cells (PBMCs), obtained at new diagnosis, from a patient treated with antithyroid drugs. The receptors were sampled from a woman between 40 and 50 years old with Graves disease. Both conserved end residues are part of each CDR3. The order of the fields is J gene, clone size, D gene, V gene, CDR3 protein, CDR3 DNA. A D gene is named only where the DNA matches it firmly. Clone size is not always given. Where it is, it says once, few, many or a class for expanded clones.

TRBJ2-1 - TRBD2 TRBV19 CASSIGLAGASLYNEQFF TGTGCCAGTAGTATTGGACTAGCGGGTGCCTCACTGTACAATGAGCAGTTCTTC
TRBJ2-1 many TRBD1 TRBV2 CASGYRGALRQFF TGTGCCAGCGGGTACAGGGGGGCGCTACGACAGTTCTTC
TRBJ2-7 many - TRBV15 CATSRDLGFSYEQYF TGTGCCACCAGCAGAGATTTGGGCTTCTCCTACGAGCAGTACTTC
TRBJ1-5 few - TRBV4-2 CASSQDGPYSNQPQHF TGTGCCAGCAGCCAAGATGGCCCCTATAGCAATCAGCCCCAGCATTTT
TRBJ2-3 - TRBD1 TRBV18 CASSHSPGQSSTDTQYF TGTGCCAGCTCACATTCACCGGGACAGTCTAGCACAGATACGCAGTATTTT
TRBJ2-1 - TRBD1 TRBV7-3 CASRLTGEIGTGSNNEQFF TGTGCCAGCAGATTGACTGGGGAGATCGGGACAGGGAGCAACAATGAGCAGTTCTTC
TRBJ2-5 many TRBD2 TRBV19 CASSPRLAQETQYF TGTGCCAGTAGTCCCCGACTAGCGCAGGAGACCCAGTACTTC
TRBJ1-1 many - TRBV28 CASSLPAGLNTEAFF TGTGCCAGCAGTTTACCCGCGGGGTTGAACACTGAAGCTTTCTTT
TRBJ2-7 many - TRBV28 CASSGGQIYEQYF TGTGCCAGCAGCGGTGGACAGATCTACGAGCAGTACTTC
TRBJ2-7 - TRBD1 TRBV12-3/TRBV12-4 CASSLATGGEQYF TGTGCCAGCAGTTTAGCGACAGGGGGCGAGCAGTACTTC
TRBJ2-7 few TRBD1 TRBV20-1 CSARDLRTGAYEQYF TGCAGTGCTAGAGATCTTCGGACAGGAGCCTACGAGCAGTACTTC
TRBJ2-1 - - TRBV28 CASLSAVPGNEQFF TGTGCCAGCTTGAGTGCTGTGCCCGGGAATGAGCAGTTCTTC
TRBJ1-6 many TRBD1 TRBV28 CASSLWDRGSHWDNSPLHF TGTGCCAGCAGTTTATGGGACAGGGGTTCCCATTGGGATAATTCACCCCTCCACTTT
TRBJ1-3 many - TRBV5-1 CASSSDPDSGNTIYF TGCGCCAGCAGCTCCGACCCGGACTCTGGAAACACCATATATTTT
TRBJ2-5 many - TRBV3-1 CASSQSDGIETQYF TGTGCCAGCAGCCAATCTGACGGCATAGAGACCCAGTACTTC
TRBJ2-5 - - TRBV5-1 CASIGTVGETQYF TGCGCCAGCATCGGTACGGTAGGAGAGACCCAGTACTTC
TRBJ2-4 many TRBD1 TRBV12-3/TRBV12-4 CASSYRGLAKNIQYF TGTGCCAGCAGTTACAGGGGGCTGGCCAAAAACATTCAGTACTTC
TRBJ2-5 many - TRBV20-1 CSARLRAGKMQETQYF TGCAGTGCTAGACTCAGGGCCGGTAAGATGCAAGAGACCCAGTACTTC
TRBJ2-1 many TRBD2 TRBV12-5 CASGYVVAGERFYNEQFF TGTGCTAGTGGTTACGTAGTAGCGGGAGAAAGGTTCTACAATGAGCAGTTCTTC
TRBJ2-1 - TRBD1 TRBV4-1 CASSFPGTGYNEQFF TGCGCCAGCAGCTTTCCCGGGACAGGCTACAATGAGCAGTTCTTC
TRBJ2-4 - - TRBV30 CAWSGAGKGLAKNIQYF TGTGCCTGGAGTGGGGCGGGGAAGGGGCTAGCCAAAAACATTCAGTACTTC
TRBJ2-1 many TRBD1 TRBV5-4 CASSPSSGQGGNEQFF TGTGCCAGCAGCCCTTCGTCCGGACAGGGGGGAAATGAGCAGTTCTTC
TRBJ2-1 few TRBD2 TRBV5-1 CASSLASSGTPYNEQFF TGCGCCAGCAGCTTGGCGTCTAGCGGGACTCCCTACAATGAGCAGTTCTTC
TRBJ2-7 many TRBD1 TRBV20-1 CSASDGTGSYEQYF TGCAGTGCTAGCGACGGGACAGGGTCCTACGAGCAGTACTTC
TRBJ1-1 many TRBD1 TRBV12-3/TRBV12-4 CASSLGGDRGYTEAFF TGTGCCAGCAGTTTGGGTGGGGACAGGGGGTACACTGAAGCTTTCTTT
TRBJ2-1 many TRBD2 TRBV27 CASSLRSKTSDSSYNEQFF TGTGCCAGCAGTTTAAGGTCCAAGACTAGCGACTCCTCCTACAATGAGCAGTTCTTC
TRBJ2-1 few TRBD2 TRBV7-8 CASSLERLAEQFF TGTGCCAGCAGCTTAGAAAGACTAGCGGAGCAGTTCTTC
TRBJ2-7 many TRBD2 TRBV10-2 CASNPSPSGRYEQYF TGCGCCAGCAACCCAAGCCCTAGCGGGAGATACGAGCAGTACTTC
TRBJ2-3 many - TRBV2 CASSGDSPTSTDTQYF TGTGCCAGCAGTGGTGACAGTCCGACTAGCACAGATACGCAGTATTTT
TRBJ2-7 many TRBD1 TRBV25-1 CASSESDSWDRGYEQYF TGTGCCAGCAGTGAATCCGACTCATGGGACAGGGGATACGAGCAGTACTTC
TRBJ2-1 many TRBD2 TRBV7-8 CASSLEASGSDEQFF TGTGCCAGCAGCTTAGAGGCTAGCGGGAGCGATGAGCAGTTCTTC
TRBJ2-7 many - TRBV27 CASSLSVGSYEQYF TGTGCCAGCAGTTTATCCGTAGGGTCCTACGAGCAGTACTTC
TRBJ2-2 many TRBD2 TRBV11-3 CASSLGTSGITGELFF TGTGCCAGCAGCTTAGGGACTAGCGGGATTACCGGGGAGCTGTTTTTT
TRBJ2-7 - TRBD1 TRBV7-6 CASSSIAGGYEQYF TGTGCCAGCAGCTCAATTGCAGGGGGCTACGAGCAGTACTTC
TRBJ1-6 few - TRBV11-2 CASSLTARVDSPLHF TGTGCCAGCAGCTTAACAGCCAGGGTTGATTCACCCCTCCACTTT
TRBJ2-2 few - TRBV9 CASSVAGRGTGELFF TGTGCCAGCAGCGTAGCGGGTCGGGGGACCGGGGAGCTGTTTTTT
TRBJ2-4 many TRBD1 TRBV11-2 CASSLTVGQGANIQYF TGTGCCAGCAGCTTAACCGTCGGACAGGGAGCAAACATTCAGTACTTC